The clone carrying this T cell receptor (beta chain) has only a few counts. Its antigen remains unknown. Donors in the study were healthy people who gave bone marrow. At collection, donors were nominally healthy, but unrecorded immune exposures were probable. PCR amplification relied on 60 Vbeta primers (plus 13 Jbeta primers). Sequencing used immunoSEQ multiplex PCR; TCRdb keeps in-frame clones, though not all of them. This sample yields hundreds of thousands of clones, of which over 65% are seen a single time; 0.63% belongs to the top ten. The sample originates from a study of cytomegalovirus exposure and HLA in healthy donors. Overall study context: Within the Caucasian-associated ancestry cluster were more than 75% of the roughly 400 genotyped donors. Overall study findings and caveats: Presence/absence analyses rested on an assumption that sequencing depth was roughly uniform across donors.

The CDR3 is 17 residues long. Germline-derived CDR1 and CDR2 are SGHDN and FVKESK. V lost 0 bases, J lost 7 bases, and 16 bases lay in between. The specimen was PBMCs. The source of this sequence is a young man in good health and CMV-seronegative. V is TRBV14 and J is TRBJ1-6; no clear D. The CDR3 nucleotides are TGTGCCAGCAGCCAAGATGAGGGATGGAACAGCAATTCACCCCTCCACTTT. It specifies CASSQDEGWNSNSPLHF.